The next 21 T cell receptor beta chains were all read from a single sample in a study of PD-1 blockade in mismatch repair-deficient tumors. Measured with immunoSEQ multiplex PCR; TCRdb has only the in-frame clones, and not every one. The sample records over 60,000 clones, 70% to 90% being singletons. Sequences were derived from peripheral blood, sampled 52 weeks after starting pembrolizumab. The origin of the receptors is an adult with mismatch repair-deficient cancer.

The rearrangement uses TRBV30 and TRBJ1-2; D not resolved. From germline, CDR1 is GTSNPN and CDR2 SVGIG (reference sequence). The CDR3 loop spans 13 amino acids. V was shortened by 3 bases and J by 5 bases, with 13 bases between the two germline ends. CDR3 nucleotides: TGTGCCTGGAGGGCCCTTGGTGGATATGGCTACACCTTC. Amino acids: CAWRALGGYGYTF.

The CDR3: CASSFGQGHGYGYTF. The CDR3 DNA sequence: TGTGCCAGCAGCTTTGGGCAGGGGCACGGATATGGCTACACCTTC. The chain employs TRBV11-2 and TRBJ1-2; a weak D match, TRBD1 (6 bases). The V gene's germline CDR1 is SGHAT and CDR2 FQNNGV. There are 15 residues in the CDR3. The V end lost 3 bases, the J end lost 5 bases, and 16 bases lay between the germline ends.

V and J are TRBV6-5 and TRBJ2-7; tentative D call: TRBD1 (6 bases). The V end was cut by 4 bases, the J end by 4 bases, with 17 bases between. Germline V lookup: CDR1 MNHEY, CDR2 SVGAGI. The CDR3 runs to 15 residues. CDR3 amino acids: CASSLTGWGVYEQYF. The CDR3, as DNA: TGTGCCAGCAGTTTAACAGGGTGGGGCGTTTACGAGCAGTACTTC.

The chain uses TRBV5-1 and TRBJ2-2; D unclear. Germline V gene sequence: CDR1 SGHRS, CDR2 YFSETQ. The CDR3 has 12 residues. Trimming removed 7 bases from V and 5 bases from J, with 9 bases in between. As DNA, the CDR3 is TGCGCCAGCCATAAGGGAACCGGGGAGCTGTTTTTT. Translated, it gives CASHKGTGELFF.

V is TRBV29-1 and J is TRBJ2-7; possible D gene TRBD2, 6 bases. Per the germline V gene, CDR1 is SQVTM and CDR2 is ANQGSEA. The CDR3 is 12 residues long. The ends were cut back, 1 base at V and 3 bases at J, with 7 bases in the middle. The DNA for the CDR3 is TGCAGCGTTGAAGTCGGGGGCTACGAGCAGTACTTC. Its protein product is CSVEVGGYEQYF.

The V call is TRBV25-1, the J call TRBJ2-3; D is unclear. The CDR3 runs to 13 residues. Per germline, CDR1 MGHDK and CDR2 SYGVNS. Trimming removed 6 bases at V and 0 bases at J, with 7 bases between. CDR3 residues: CASSEDSTDTQYF. In DNA, the CDR3 is TGTGCCAGCAGCGAGGACAGCACAGATACGCAGTATTTT.

The chain recombines TRBV28 with TRBJ2-3, with 12 positions matching TRBD2. V trimming: 5 bases; J trimming: 6 bases; junction bases outside the gene matches: 9. Per germline, CDR1 MDHEN and CDR2 SYDVKM. This CDR3 is built from 16 residues. This CDR3 reads CASSALTSGGSDTQYF. CDR3 DNA sequence: TGTGCCAGCAGTGCATTGACTAGCGGGGGATCGGATACGCAGTATTTT.

This clone has more than one count but fewer than ten. The V gene is TRBV19, the J gene TRBJ1-5; 7 bases are a match to TRBD1. After removal of 6 bases from V and 6 bases from J, the junction contained 5 bases not matched to a gene. CDR1 and CDR2 from the germline V gene are LNHDA and SQIVND (reference sequence). CDR3 length equals 13 residues. In DNA form, the CDR3 reads TGTGCCAGTAGAGGTAGGGGGCCTCAGCCCCAGCATTTT. This gives the protein CASRGRGPQPQHF.

V and J are TRBV4-3 and TRBJ2-2; 8 bases are a match to TRBD1. In germline, CDR1 is LGHNA, CDR2 YSLEER. J was trimmed by 7 bases and V by 4 bases; bases with no gene match: 11. The CDR3 consists of 16 residues. CDR3 in DNA: TGCGCCAGCAGCCCAACAGGGGGAGAGCATGGCGGGGAGCTGTTTTTT. This codes for CASSPTGGEHGGELFF.

The chain links TRBV14 to TRBJ1-1; no firm D call. CDR3 length: 14 residues. With 1 base removed from V and 5 bases from J, the gap between germline ends came to 11 bases. Germline loops: CDR1 SGHDN, CDR2 FVKESK. CDR3 amino acids: CASSQGGTLTEAFF. The CDR3 nucleotides are TGTGCCAGCAGCCAAGGTGGTACCCTGACTGAAGCTTTCTTT.

This chain connects TRBV19 to TRBJ1-5; 9 bases agree with TRBD1. Germline V gene sequence: CDR1 LNHDA, CDR2 SQIVND (reference sequence). This CDR3 comprises 14 residues. After removal of 10 bases from V and 4 bases from J, the junction contained 8 bases not matched to a gene. CDR3 sequence (DNA): TGTGCCACCAAGGACAGGGGAGGGAATCAGCCCCAGCATTTT. It encodes CATKDRGGNQPQHF.

This chain joins TRBV10-1 and TRBJ1-2, with 7 bases fitting TRBD1. Trimming took 3 bases from V and 4 from J; bases not matched to a gene: 2. CDR3 length equals 13 residues. Germline V CDR1 and CDR2: WNHNN, SYGVQD (reference sequence). CDR3: CASSEYRGYGYTF. Written as DNA, the CDR3 is TGCGCCAGCAGTGAATACAGGGGCTATGGCTACACCTTC.

The chain links TRBV4-3 to TRBJ2-7; weak D call: TRBD2 (7 bases). V was cut by 1 base and J by 0 bases, with 10 bases left in between. From germline, CDR1 is LGHNA and CDR2 YSLEER. This CDR3 comprises 15 residues. The CDR3 region has the DNA TGCGCCAGCAGCCAAGGAGCGGGACACTCCTACGAGCAGTACTTC. Translation: CASSQGAGHSYEQYF.

J is TRBJ2-7 and V is TRBV4-1, with D possibly being TRBD2 (5 bases). The V end was cut by 1 base, the J end by 3 bases, with 13 bases between. The CDR3 extends over 15 amino acids. The germline V gene has CDR1 MGHRA and CDR2 YSYEKL. The CDR3 bases are TGCGCCAGCAGCCAAGTCGTTGGGAGAAGCTACGAGCAGTACTTC. Translating it yields CASSQVVGRSYEQYF.

The V and J genes are TRBV27 and TRBJ2-3; D not certain. The CDR3 runs to 14 residues. V dropped 6 bases and J dropped 0 bases, with 10 bases sitting between them. CDR1 MNHEY and CDR2 SMNVEV come from the germline V gene (reference sequence). The CDR3 DNA reads TGTGCCAGCAGACGACCGTCTAGCACAGATACGCAGTATTTT. It codes for CASRRPSSTDTQYF.

The J gene is TRBJ2-5, the V gene TRBV27; D ambiguous. CDR3 length: 12 residues. Germline V gene lookup returns CDR1 MNHEY and CDR2 SMNVEV (reference sequence). V dropped 2 bases and J dropped 5 bases, with 6 bases sitting between them. Here the CDR3 DNA reads TGTGCCAGCAGTTTAAAGGTTGAGACCCAGTACTTC. Translation: CASSLKVETQYF.

This chain connects TRBV9 to TRBJ2-2; TRBD1 matches at 7 bases. The germline V gene has CDR1 SGDLS and CDR2 YYNGEE. V was clipped by 4 bases and J by 3 bases; unmatched bases: 9. CDR3 length equals 16 residues. This chain's CDR3 is CASSSQGKVDTGELFF. The CDR3 DNA reads TGTGCCAGCAGCTCACAGGGGAAGGTAGACACCGGGGAGCTGTTTTTT.

The rearrangement joins TRBV7-8 to TRBJ2-5; 8 bases are a match to TRBD1. J was trimmed by 4 bases and V by 5 bases; bases with no gene match: 6. The germline V gene encodes CDR1 SGHVS and CDR2 FQNEAQ. CDR3 size: 14 residues. CDR3 DNA: TGTGCCAGCAGCAGAGAACAGGGGGGAGAGACCCAGTACTTC. This translates into CASSREQGGETQYF.

The V gene is TRBV27, the J gene TRBJ1-2; D perhaps matches TRBD1 (5 bases). The germline CDR1 and CDR2 sequences are MNHEY and SMNVEV (reference sequence). The CDR3 covers 15 residues. The ends were cut back, 5 bases at V and 7 bases at J, with 20 bases in the middle. The CDR3 region has the DNA TGTGCCAGCAGTCCCAGTTGGGGCTTAGGCGTTGGCTACACCTTC. Translated: CASSPSWGLGVGYTF.

A few counts support this clone. The chain has TRBV2 and TRBJ1-5, with a possible D match to TRBD1 (6 bases). The CDR3 sequence is 11 residues long. Germline V CDR1 and CDR2: SNHLY, FYNNEI. Trimming took 8 bases from V and 5 from J, leaving 7 bases between them. CDR3 loop: CASGGDQPQHF. For the CDR3, the DNA is TGTGCCAGCGGGGGCGATCAGCCCCAGCATTTT.

The chain recombines TRBV18 with TRBJ1-1; 8 nucleotides agree with TRBD1. The CDR3 runs to 17 residues. The ends lost 3 bases at V and 5 bases at J; junction bases unmatched: 14. CDR1 KGHSH and CDR2 LQKENI come from the germline V gene. CDR3 amino acids: CASSPSVPGQGWTEAFF. CDR3 coding DNA: TGTGCCAGCTCACCTTCTGTACCCGGACAGGGATGGACTGAAGCTTTCTTT.